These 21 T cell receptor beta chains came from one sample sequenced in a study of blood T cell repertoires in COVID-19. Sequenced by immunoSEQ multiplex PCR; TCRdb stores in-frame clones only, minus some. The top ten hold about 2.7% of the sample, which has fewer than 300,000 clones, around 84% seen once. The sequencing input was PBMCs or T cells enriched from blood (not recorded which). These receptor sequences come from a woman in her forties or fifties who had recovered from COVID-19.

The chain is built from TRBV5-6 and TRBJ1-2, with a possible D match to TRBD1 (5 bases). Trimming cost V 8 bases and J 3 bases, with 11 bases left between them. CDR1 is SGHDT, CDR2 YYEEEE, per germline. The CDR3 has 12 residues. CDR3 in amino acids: CASGGTYYGYTF. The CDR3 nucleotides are TGTGCCAGTGGGGGGACCTACTATGGCTACACCTTC.

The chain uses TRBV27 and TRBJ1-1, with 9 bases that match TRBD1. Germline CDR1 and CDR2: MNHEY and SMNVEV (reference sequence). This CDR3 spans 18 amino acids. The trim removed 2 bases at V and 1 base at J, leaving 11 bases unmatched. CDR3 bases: TGTGCCAGCAGTTTAGATCCCCCGACAGGGGGAAGGAACACTGAAGCTTTCTTT. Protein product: CASSLDPPTGGRNTEAFF.

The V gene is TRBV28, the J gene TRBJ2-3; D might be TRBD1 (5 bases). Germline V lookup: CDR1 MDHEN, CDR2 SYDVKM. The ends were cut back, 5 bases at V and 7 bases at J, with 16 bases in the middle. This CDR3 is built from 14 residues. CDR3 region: CASSRHEGAYTQYF. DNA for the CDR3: TGTGCCAGCAGTCGGCATGAAGGGGCATATACGCAGTATTTT.

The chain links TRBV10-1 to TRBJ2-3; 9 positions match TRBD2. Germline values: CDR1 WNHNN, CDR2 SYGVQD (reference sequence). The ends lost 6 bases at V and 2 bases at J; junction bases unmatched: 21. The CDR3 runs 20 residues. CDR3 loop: CASSERKMLAAGGYTDTQYF. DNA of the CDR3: TGCGCCAGCAGCGAGAGGAAAATGCTTGCTGCGGGAGGGTACACAGATACGCAGTATTTT.

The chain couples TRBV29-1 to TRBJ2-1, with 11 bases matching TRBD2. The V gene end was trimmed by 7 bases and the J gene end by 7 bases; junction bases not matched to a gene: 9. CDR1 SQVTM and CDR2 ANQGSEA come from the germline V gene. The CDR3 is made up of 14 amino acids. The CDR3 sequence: CSARPSGGKNEQFF. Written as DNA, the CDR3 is TGCAGCGCCCGACCTAGCGGGGGGAAAAATGAGCAGTTCTTC.

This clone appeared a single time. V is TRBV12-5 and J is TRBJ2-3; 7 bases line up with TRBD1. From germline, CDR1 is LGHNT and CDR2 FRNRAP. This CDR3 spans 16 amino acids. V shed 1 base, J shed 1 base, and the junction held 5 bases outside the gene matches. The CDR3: CASGLELGQGTDTQYF. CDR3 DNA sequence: TGTGCTAGTGGTTTGGAACTAGGACAGGGCACAGATACGCAGTATTTT.

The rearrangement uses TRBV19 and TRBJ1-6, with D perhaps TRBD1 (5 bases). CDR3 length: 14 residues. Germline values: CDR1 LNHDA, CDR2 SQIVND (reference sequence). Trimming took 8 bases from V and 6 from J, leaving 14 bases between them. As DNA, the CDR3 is TGTGCCAGTTCCCCGGGGGGACTTAATTCACCCCTCCACTTT. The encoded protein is CASSPGGLNSPLHF.

CDR3 sequence (DNA): TGCGCCAGCAGCGGCCGTCCTGACTCGGCTGAGCAGTTCTTC. Encoded protein: CASSGRPDSAEQFF. This sequence joins TRBV5-1 and TRBJ2-1; D gene ambiguous. The V gene lost 4 bases and the J gene lost 9 bases, with 17 bases spanning the gap. CDR1 is SGHRS and CDR2 is YFSETQ in the germline V gene. This CDR3 comprises 14 residues.

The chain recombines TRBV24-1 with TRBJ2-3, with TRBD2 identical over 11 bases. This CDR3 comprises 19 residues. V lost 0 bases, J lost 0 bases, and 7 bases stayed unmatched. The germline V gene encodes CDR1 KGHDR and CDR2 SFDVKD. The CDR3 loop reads CATSDLQGLAGTSTDTQYF. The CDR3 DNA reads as TGTGCCACCAGTGATTTGCAAGGACTAGCGGGCACTAGCACAGATACGCAGTATTTT.

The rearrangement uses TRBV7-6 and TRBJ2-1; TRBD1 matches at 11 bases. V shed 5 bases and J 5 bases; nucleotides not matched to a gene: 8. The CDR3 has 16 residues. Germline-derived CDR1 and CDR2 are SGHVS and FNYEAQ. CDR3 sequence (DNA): TGTGCCAGCAGCCAAAGGACAGGGGGCTATAACAATGAGCAGTTCTTC. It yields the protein CASSQRTGGYNNEQFF. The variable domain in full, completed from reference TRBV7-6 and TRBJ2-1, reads GAGVSQSPRYKVTKRGQDVALRCDPISGHVSLYWYRQALGQGPEFLTYFNYEAQQDKSGLPNDRFSAERPEGSISTLTIQRTEQRDSAMYRCASSQRTGGYNNEQFFGPGTRLTVL.

The CDR3 DNA reads TGCGCCAGCAGTGAAGGGGGCAGCGGAGGCGAAAAACTGTTTTTT. Its protein product is CASSEGGSGGEKLFF. The V gene is TRBV10-1, the J gene TRBJ1-4; 7 bases agree with TRBD1. CDR1 and CDR2 from the germline V gene are WNHNN and SYGVQD (reference sequence). This CDR3 is built from 15 residues. V gave up 3 bases and J gave up 8 bases; unmatched junction bases: 9.

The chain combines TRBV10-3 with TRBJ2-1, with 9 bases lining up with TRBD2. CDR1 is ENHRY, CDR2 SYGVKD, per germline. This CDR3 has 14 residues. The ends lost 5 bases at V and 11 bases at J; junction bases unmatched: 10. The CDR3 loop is CAISNASGTDKQFF. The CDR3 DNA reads TGTGCCATCAGTAACGCTAGCGGGACAGACAAGCAGTTCTTC.

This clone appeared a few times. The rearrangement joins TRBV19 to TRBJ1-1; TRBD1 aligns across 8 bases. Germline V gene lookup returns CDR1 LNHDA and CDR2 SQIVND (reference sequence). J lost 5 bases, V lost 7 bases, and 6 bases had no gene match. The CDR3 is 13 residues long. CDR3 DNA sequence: TGTGCCAGTATAAGACAGGGGAGGACTGAAGCTTTCTTT. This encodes CASIRQGRTEAFF.

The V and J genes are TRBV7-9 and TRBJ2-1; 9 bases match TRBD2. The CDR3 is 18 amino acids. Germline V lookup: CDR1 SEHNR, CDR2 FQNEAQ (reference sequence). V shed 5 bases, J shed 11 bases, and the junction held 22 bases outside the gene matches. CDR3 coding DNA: TGTGCCAGCAGCCAAACGGGGCTTGGGCGGGAGGGCCCCGCAAAGCAGTTCTTC. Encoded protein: CASSQTGLGREGPAKQFF.

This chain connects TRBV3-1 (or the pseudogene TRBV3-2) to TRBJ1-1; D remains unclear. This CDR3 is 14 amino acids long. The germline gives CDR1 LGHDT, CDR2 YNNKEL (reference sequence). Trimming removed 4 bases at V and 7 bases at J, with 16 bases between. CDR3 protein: CASSPVAVTGEAFF. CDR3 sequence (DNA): TGTGCCAGCAGCCCCGTCGCCGTTACGGGTGAAGCTTTCTTT.

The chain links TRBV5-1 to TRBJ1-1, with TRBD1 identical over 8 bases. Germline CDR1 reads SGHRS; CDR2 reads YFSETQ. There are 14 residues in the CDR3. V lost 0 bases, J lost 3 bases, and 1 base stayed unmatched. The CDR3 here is CASSLGQGYTEAFF. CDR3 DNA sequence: TGCGCCAGCAGCTTGGGACAGGGGTACACTGAAGCTTTCTTT. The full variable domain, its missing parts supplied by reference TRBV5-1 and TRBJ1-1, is KAGVTQTPRYLIKTRGQQVTLSCSPISGHRSVSWYQQTPGQGLQFLFEYFSETQRNKGNFPGRFSGRQFSNSRSEMNVSTLELGDSALYLCASSLGQGYTEAFFGQGTRLTVV.

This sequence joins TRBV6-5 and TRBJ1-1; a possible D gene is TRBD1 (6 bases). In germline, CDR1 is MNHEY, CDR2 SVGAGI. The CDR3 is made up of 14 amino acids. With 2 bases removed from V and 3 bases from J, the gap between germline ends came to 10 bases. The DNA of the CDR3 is TGTGCCAGCAGTTACGGGGGGGCGCACACTGAAGCTTTCTTT. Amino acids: CASSYGGAHTEAFF.

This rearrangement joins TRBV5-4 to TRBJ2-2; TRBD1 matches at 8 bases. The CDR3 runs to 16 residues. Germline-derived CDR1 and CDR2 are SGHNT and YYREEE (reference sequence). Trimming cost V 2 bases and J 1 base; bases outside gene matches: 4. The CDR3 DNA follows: TGTGCCAGCAGCTTTCGAGGACAGGGGAACACCGGGGAGCTGTTTTTT. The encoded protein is CASSFRGQGNTGELFF.

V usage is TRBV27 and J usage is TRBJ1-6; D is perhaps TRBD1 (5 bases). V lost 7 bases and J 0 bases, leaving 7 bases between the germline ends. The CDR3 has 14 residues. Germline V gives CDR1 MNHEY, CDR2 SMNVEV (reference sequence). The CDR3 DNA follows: TGTGCCAGCACCCAGGGCTCCTATAATTCACCCCTCCACTTT. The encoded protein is CASTQGSYNSPLHF.

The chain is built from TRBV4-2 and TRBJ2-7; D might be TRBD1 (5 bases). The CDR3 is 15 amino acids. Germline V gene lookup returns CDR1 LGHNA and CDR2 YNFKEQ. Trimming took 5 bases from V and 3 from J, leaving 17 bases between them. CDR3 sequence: CASSVQGDKGYEQYF. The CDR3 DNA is TGTGCCAGCAGCGTGCAGGGCGATAAAGGCTACGAGCAGTACTTC.

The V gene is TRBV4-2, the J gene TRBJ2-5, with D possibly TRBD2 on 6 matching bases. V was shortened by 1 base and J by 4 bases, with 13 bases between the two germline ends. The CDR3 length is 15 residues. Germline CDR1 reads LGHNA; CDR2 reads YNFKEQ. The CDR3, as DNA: TGTGCCAGCAGCCAAGTGACGGGAGAAAGAGAGACCCAGTACTTC. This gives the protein CASSQVTGERETQYF.